Shown below are 9 T cell receptor beta chains from a single sample sequenced in a study of T cell repertoires in cytomegalovirus infection. TCRdb fed the reads into MiXCR, producing one record per CDR3 protein. Among some 310,000 distinct CDR3 sequences listed, 20% to 30% were seen once. Their antigens are not known. The sequencing used cultured PBMCs, collected from culture after CMV antigen stimulation. The receptor source for this set is a human donor in good health (CMV status not recorded). Some clones in this sample may be carry-over from other donors' samples.

The chain employs TRBV4-3 and TRBJ2-3, with 10 bases identical to TRBD2. The germline V gene encodes CDR1 LGHNA and CDR2 YSLEER. V was pared by 4 bases and J by 3 bases, with 7 bases of the junction left unmatched. This CDR3 has 16 residues. The CDR3 spells CASSPGIAGGTDTQYF. In DNA, the CDR3 is TGCGCCAGCAGCCCCGGGATAGCGGGAGGAACAGATACGCAGTATTTT.

The V and J genes are TRBV28 and TRBJ2-7; 9 bases match TRBD1. The V and J ends lost 11 bases and 5 bases, in that order; junction bases with no gene match: 16. CDR1 MDHEN and CDR2 SYDVKM come from the germline V gene. CDR3 length: 15 residues. CDR3 loop: CAGKGLGQGSHEQYF. Here the CDR3 DNA reads TGTGCCGGGAAGGGGCTCGGACAGGGGTCCCACGAGCAGTACTTC. The variable domain in full, completed from reference TRBV28 and TRBJ2-7, reads DVKVTQSSRYLVKRTGEKVFLECVQDMDHENMFWYRQDPGLGLRLIYFSYDVKMKEKGDIPEGYSVSREKKERFSLILESASTNQTSMYLCAGKGLGQGSHEQYFGPGTRLTVT.

This chain uses TRBV6-5 with TRBJ2-1; 9 bases are shared with TRBD2. V shed 6 bases, J shed 10 bases, and the junction held 13 bases outside the gene matches. The CDR3 totals 15 residues. Germline lookup yields CDR1 MNHEY and CDR2 SVGAGI. CDR3 nucleotides: TGTGCCAGCAGCTCTGCTGCGGGAGGGCCTTGGGAGCAGTTCTTC. Translation: CASSSAAGGPWEQFF.

The rearrangement links TRBV14 to TRBJ1-2; D might be TRBD1 (6 bases). The germline CDR1 and CDR2 sequences are SGHDN and FVKESK. This CDR3 contains 16 residues. Between the trimmed V and J ends, which lost 5 bases and 4 bases, there was a span of 20 bases. The DNA of the CDR3 is TGTGCCAGCAGCTACCTCTCCGGGACATCGGTCTATGGCTACACCTTC. It translates to CASSYLSGTSVYGYTF.

This clonotype has more than one count but fewer than ten. This chain joins TRBV6-6 and TRBJ2-7, with TRBD2 as a possible D gene (5 bases). Germline V gene data show CDR1 as MNHNY and CDR2 as SVGAGI (reference sequence). CDR3 size: 14 residues. With 7 bases removed from V and 3 bases from J, the gap between germline ends came to 16 bases. This CDR3 is CASTNIGADYEQYF. In nucleotides, the CDR3 is TGTGCCAGCACCAACATAGGAGCGGACTACGAGCAGTACTTC.

Only one count was recorded for this clonotype. The V and J genes are TRBV20-1 and TRBJ1-4; D not certain. Trimming took off 5 bases at V and 3 bases at J, with 13 bases between the two ends. The V gene's germline CDR1 is DFQATT and CDR2 SNEGSKA (reference sequence). The CDR3 is made up of 14 amino acids. The CDR3, as DNA: TGCAGTGCTCCAGAGTCCGGGGCTAATGAAAAACTGTTTTTT. It translates to CSAPESGANEKLFF.

This clonotype was seen many times. The chain couples TRBV11-2 to TRBJ2-3; D remains unclear. CDR1 SGHAT and CDR2 FQNNGV come from the germline V gene. There are 14 residues in the CDR3. V was shortened by 1 base and J by 9 bases, with 14 bases between the two germline ends. For the CDR3, the DNA is TGTGCCAGCAGCTTAGTAGGCGGCCAAGGAACGCAGTATTTT. This encodes CASSLVGGQGTQYF.

This clonotype was found many times. The chain carries TRBV7-2 and TRBJ2-1; 11 nucleotides line up with TRBD2. CDR3 length: 16 residues. Germline assignment: CDR1 SGHTA and CDR2 FQGNSA. Unmatched junction bases numbered 4, after V lost 0 bases and J lost 6 bases. CDR3 amino acids: CASSLASSGRTNEQFF. The CDR3 DNA is TGTGCCAGCAGCTTAGCGTCTAGCGGGAGGACCAATGAGCAGTTCTTC. Supplemented by reference TRBV7-2 and TRBJ2-1, the full variable domain reads GAGVSQSPSNKVTEKGKDVELRCDPISGHTALYWYRQSLGQGLEFLIYFQGNSAPDKSGLPSDRFSAERTGGSVSTLTIQRTQQEDSAVYLCASSLASSGRTNEQFFGPGTRLTVL.

Only a few counts were recorded for this clonotype. The V gene is TRBV19, the J gene TRBJ2-1, with 14 bases that match TRBD2. The CDR3 is 18 residues long. Trimming took 5 bases from V and 3 from J; bases not matched to a gene: 9. CDR1 and CDR2 from the germline V gene are LNHDA and SQIVND (reference sequence). The CDR3 nucleotides are TGTGCCAGTAGTTCACAGACTAGCGGGAGGGCCTTCTACAATGAGCAGTTCTTC. The encoded protein is CASSSQTSGRAFYNEQFF.